Listed here is a single T cell receptor (beta chain). Its matching antigen is unknown. The source of the sample is a study of T cell responses to AZD1222 COVID-19 vaccine. Broader study findings: Samples come after the peak T cell response, not at day 14. Regions left unmutated in variants are reportedly the target of nearly half of spike-specific TCRs. Donors were mostly white British, more females; clonal diversity possibly underestimated.

Sequencing used immunoSEQ multiplex PCR; TCRdb keeps in-frame clones, though not all of them. The sample carries fewer than 110,000 clones, about 90% recorded once. Germline CDR1 and CDR2: SGHNT and YYREEE (reference sequence). The CDR3 contains 16 residues. Unmatched junction bases numbered 3, after V lost 3 bases and J lost 1 base. Material: peripheral blood, obtained on day 0 of AZD1222 vaccination. The rearrangement links TRBV5-4 to TRBJ2-5, with TRBD2 matching 13 bases. The TCR comes from an adult in good health. The CDR3 spells CASSSRLAGGQETQYF. DNA for the CDR3: TGTGCCAGCAGCTCACGACTAGCGGGAGGCCAAGAGACCCAGTACTTC.